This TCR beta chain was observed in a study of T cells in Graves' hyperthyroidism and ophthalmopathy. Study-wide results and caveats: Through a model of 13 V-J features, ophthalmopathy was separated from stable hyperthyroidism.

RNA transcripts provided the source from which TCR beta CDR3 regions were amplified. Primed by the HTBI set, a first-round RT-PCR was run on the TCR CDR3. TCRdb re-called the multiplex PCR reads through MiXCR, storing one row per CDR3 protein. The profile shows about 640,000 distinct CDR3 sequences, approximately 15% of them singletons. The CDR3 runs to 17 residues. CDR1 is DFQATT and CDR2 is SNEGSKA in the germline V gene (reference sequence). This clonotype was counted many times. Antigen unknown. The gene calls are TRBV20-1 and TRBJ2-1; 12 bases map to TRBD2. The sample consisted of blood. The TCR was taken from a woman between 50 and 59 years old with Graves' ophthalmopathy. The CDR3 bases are TGCACCCCCCCCCGGCTAGCGGGAGGGGATTGGTGCAATGAGCAGTTCTTC. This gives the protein CTPPRLAGGDWCNEQFF.